One and the same sample provided the 9 T cell receptor beta chains below, sequenced in a study of shared clonotypes between healthy human individuals. Some clones are missing from TCRdb's copy, which holds only in-frame ones; the method was immunoSEQ multiplex PCR. The sample contains about 2.4 million clones, more than 85% of which appear only once. The sequencing sample was made of naive CD4+ T cells from PBMCs. Subset reported: CD45RA+ positively selected. Receptors were obtained from a man younger than 35 in good health. Some clones in this sample may be carry-over from other donors' samples.

The V and J genes are TRBV7-9 and TRBJ2-5; TRBD1 matches at 10 bases. CDR3 size: 14 residues. Germline lookup yields CDR1 SEHNR and CDR2 FQNEAQ (reference sequence). With 11 bases clipped from V and 2 bases from J, the junction kept 8 bases outside the gene matches. The CDR3 loop is CAVRTGGSQETQYF. In nucleotides, the CDR3 is TGTGCCGTAAGGACAGGGGGTTCTCAAGAGACCCAGTACTTC.

The V and J genes are TRBV14 and TRBJ2-7; TRBD2 matches at 7 bases. The germline gives CDR1 SGHDN, CDR2 FVKESK. V gave up 0 bases and J gave up 1 base; unmatched junction bases: 6. This CDR3 is built from 16 residues. CDR3 region: CASSQEGRLASYEQYF. DNA for the CDR3: TGTGCCAGCAGCCAAGAAGGGCGACTAGCTTCCTACGAGCAGTACTTC.

Only one count was recorded for this clone. The chain joins TRBV5-1 to TRBJ1-2, with a possible D match to TRBD1 (5 bases). The CDR3 consists of 16 residues. The ends were cut back, 0 bases at V and 2 bases at J, with 14 bases in the middle. Germline V gene data show CDR1 as SGHRS and CDR2 as YFSETQ. CDR3 DNA: TGCGCCAGCAGCTTGGGTTTCGGGGACTCGAACTATGGCTACACCTTC. This gives the protein CASSLGFGDSNYGYTF.

This chain connects TRBV28 to TRBJ2-7; 12 nucleotides match TRBD2. J was trimmed by 2 bases and V by 6 bases; bases with no gene match: 8. CDR3 length: 16 residues. Germline V CDR1 and CDR2: MDHEN, SYDVKM. CDR3 amino acids: CASSDGLAGTTYEQYF. The CDR3 DNA reads as TGTGCCAGCAGCGACGGACTAGCGGGGACCACCTACGAGCAGTACTTC.

For the CDR3, the DNA is TGTGCCAGTAGAGAACAGGGTCTTGGCTACACCTTC. Its protein product is CASREQGLGYTF. V usage is TRBV19 and J usage is TRBJ1-2; D possibly corresponds to TRBD1 (6 bases). The germline V gene encodes CDR1 LNHDA and CDR2 SQIVND (reference sequence). Trimming took off 6 bases at V and 7 bases at J, with 12 bases between the two ends. The CDR3 has 12 residues.

About this clone: Other DNA sequences in the sample encode the same CDR3. The V call is TRBV28, the J call TRBJ1-1; D is unclear. Per germline, CDR1 MDHEN and CDR2 SYDVKM. V gave up 6 bases and J gave up 0 bases, with 8 bases separating them. This CDR3 comprises 13 residues. CDR3 residues: CASRVSMNTEAFF. CDR3 DNA: TGTGCCAGCAGGGTCAGTATGAACACTGAAGCTTTCTTT.

This clone was seen just once. This sequence joins TRBV10-3 and TRBJ2-1, with 11 bases matching TRBD2. Germline CDR1 reads ENHRY; CDR2 reads SYGVKD. The CDR3 spans 15 residues. V was clipped by 11 bases and J by 8 bases; unmatched bases: 14. Here the CDR3 DNA reads TGTGCCTCCCGGCCCACTAGCGGGAGATACGATGAGCAGTTCTTC. Its translation: CASRPTSGRYDEQFF.

This chain joins TRBV7-6 and TRBJ1-1, with D maybe TRBD1 (6 bases). The germline CDR1 and CDR2 sequences are SGHVS and FNYEAQ. Trimming pared 5 bases from V and 2 bases from J, leaving 12 bases between. The CDR3 consists of 14 residues. CDR3 sequence: CASSPGTSNTEAFF. Here the CDR3 DNA reads TGTGCCAGCAGCCCAGGGACAAGTAACACTGAAGCTTTCTTT.

V gene TRBV7-9 combines with J gene TRBJ2-5; D perhaps matches TRBD1 (6 bases). The ends were cut back, 3 bases at V and 4 bases at J, with 12 bases in the middle. Germline V lookup: CDR1 SEHNR, CDR2 FQNEAQ (reference sequence). The CDR3 length is 14 residues. The CDR3 is CASSFTGPPETQYF. CDR3 in DNA: TGTGCCAGCAGCTTCACAGGGCCGCCAGAGACCCAGTACTTC.